What follows is one T cell receptor (beta chain) and its context. The CDR3 consists of 13 residues. From germline, CDR1 is MNHNS and CDR2 SASEGT. The RNA input was roughly 0.45 to 1 ug, and it was reverse transcribed with random hexamers. TCRdb passed the immunoSEQ multiplex PCR reads through MiXCR, listing each CDR3 protein once. The data hold 150,000 to 200,000 distinct CDR3 sequences, with roughly 90% observed a single time. The data were obtained in a study of CD8 T cells in Susac syndrome. The sample consisted of CD4+ T cells from PBMCs. The rearrangement uses TRBV6-1 and TRBJ2-5; TRBD2 is a possible D gene (6 bases). This TCR was sampled from a human donor with Susac syndrome. CDR3 loop: CGTHRGGQETQYF. The CDR3 coding sequence is TGTGGAACCCACCGTGGGGGGCAAGAGACCCAGTACTTC.